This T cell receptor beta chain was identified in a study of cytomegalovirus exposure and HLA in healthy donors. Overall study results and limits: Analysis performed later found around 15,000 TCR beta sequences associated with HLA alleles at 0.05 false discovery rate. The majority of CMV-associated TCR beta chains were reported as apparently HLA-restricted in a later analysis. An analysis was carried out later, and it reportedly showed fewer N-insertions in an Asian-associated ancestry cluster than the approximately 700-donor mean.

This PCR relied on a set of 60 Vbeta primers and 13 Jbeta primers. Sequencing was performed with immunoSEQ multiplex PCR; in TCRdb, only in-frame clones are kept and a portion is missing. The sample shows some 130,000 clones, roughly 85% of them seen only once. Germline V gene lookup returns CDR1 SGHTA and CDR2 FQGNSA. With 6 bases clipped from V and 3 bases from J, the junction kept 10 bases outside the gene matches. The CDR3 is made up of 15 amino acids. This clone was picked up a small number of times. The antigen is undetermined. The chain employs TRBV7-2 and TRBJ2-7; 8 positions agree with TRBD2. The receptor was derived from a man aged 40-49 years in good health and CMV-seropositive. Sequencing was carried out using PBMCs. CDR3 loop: CASSPQGSGIYEQYF. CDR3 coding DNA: TGTGCCAGCAGTCCTCAGGGTAGCGGGATCTACGAGCAGTACTTC.